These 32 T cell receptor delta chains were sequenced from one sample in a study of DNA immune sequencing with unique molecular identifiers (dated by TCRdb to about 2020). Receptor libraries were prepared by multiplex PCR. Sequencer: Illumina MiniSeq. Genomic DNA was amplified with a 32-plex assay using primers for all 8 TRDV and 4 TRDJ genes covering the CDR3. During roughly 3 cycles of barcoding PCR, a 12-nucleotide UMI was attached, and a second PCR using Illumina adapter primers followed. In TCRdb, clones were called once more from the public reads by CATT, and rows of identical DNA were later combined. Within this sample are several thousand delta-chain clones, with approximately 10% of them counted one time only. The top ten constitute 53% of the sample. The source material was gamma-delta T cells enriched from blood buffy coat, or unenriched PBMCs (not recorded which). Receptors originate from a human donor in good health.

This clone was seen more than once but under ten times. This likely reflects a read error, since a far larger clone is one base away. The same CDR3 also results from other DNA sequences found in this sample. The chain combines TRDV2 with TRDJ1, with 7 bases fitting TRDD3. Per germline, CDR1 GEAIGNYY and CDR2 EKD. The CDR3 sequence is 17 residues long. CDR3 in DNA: TGTGCATGTGACACCCTCGTGTTGGGGGAGAACACCGATAAACTCATCTTT. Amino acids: CACDTLVLGENTDKLIF.

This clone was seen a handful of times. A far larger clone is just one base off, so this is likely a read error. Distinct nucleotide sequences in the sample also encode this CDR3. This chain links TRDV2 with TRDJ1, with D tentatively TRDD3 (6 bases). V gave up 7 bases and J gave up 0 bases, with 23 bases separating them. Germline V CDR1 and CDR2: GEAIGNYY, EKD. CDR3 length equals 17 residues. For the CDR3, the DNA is TGTGCCTGCGACCCAGTACTGGGTCGCCCTTACACCGATAAACTCATCTTT. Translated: CACDPVLGRPYTDKLIF.

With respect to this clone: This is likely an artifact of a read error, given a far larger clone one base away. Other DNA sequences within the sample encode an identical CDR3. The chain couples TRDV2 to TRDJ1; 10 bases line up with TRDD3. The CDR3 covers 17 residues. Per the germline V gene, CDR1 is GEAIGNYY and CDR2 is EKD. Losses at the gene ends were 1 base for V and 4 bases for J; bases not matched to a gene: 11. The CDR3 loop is CACDTLVGDTPYDKLIF. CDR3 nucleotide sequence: TGTGCCTGTGACACTCTGGTGGGGGATACACCCTACGATAAACTCATCTTT.

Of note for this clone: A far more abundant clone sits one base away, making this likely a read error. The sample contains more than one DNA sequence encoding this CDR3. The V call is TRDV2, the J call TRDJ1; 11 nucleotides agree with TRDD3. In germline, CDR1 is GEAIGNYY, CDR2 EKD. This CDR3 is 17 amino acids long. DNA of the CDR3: TGTGCCTGTGACACCGTTGGGGGATACGCTGGGACCGATAAGCTCATCTTT. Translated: CACDTVGGYAGTDKLIF.

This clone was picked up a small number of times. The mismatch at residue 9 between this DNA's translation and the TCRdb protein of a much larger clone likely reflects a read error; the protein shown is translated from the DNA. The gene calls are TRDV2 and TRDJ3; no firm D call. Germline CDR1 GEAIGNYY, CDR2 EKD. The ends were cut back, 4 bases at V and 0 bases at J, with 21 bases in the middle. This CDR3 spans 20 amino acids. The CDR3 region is CACDPIVLWESSWDTRQMFF. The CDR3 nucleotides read TGTGCCTGTGATCCCATTGTACTGTGGGAAAGCTCCTGGGACACCCGACAGATGTTTTTC.

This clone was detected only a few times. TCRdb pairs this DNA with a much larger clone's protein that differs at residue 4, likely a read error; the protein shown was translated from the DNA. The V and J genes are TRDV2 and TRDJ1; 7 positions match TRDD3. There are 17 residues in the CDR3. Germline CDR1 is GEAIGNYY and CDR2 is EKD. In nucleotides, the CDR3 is TGTGCCTGTGTCACCGTGGGATACACGATGGACACCGATAAACTCATCTTT. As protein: CACVTVGYTMDTDKLIF.

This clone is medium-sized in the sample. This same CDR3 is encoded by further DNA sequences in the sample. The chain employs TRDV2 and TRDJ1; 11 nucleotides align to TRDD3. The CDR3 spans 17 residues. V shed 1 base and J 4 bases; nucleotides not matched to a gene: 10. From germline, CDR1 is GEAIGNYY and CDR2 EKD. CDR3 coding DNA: TGTGCCTGTGACACTCTGGTGGGGGATACGCCCTACGATAAACTCATCTTT. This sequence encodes CACDTLVGDTPYDKLIF.

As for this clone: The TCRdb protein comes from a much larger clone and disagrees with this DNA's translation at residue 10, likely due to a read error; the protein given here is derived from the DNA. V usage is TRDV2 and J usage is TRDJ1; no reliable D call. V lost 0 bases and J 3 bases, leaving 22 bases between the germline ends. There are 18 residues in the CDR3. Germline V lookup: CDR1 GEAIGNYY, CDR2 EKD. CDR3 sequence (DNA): TGTGCCTGTGACACCGTAGGAGGTGGGAATATCCGATCCGATAAACTCATCTTT. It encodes CACDTVGGGNIRSDKLIF.

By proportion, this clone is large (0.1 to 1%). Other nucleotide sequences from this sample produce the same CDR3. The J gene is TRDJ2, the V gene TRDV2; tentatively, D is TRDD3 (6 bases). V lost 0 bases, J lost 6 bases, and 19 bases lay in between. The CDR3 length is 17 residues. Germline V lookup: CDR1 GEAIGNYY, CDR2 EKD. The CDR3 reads CACDTGLGGPEAAQLFF. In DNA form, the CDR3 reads TGTGCCTGTGACACCGGGCTAGGGGGACCCGAGGCAGCACAACTCTTCTTT.

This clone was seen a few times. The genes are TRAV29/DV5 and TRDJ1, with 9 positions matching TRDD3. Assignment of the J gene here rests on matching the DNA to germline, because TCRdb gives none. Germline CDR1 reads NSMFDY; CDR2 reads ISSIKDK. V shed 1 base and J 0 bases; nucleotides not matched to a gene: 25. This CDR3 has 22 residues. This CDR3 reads CAASPVLGEPLCPQWYTDKLIF. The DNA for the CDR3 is TGTGCAGCAAGCCCCGTACTGGGGGAGCCACTCTGCCCACAATGGTACACCGATAAACTCATCTTT.

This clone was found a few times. CDR3 bases: TGTGCTCTTGGGGAACTGAACCTACGTTACTGGGGGAACACCGATAAACTCATCTTT. Its translation: CALGELNLRYWGNTDKLIF. The J segment is TRDJ1; no V gene was assigned; the table's TRDD3 call for D was not verified on the DNA. The CDR3 has 19 residues.

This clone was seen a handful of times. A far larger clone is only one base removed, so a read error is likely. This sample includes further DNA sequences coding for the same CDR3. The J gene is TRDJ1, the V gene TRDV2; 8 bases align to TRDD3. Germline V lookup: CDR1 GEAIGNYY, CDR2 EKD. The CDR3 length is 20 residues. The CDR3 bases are TGTGCCTGTGACACCCTGAGGGTTTCTGGGGGACACGAGTACACCGATAAACTCATCTTC. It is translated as CACDTLRVSGGHEYTDKLIF.

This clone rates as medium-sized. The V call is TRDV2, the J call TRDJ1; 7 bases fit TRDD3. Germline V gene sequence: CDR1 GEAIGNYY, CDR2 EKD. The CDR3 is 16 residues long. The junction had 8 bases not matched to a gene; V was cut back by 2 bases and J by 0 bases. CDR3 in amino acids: CACDRLGATDTDKLIF. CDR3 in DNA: TGTGCCTGTGACAGGCTGGGGGCTACCGACACCGATAAACTCATCTTT.

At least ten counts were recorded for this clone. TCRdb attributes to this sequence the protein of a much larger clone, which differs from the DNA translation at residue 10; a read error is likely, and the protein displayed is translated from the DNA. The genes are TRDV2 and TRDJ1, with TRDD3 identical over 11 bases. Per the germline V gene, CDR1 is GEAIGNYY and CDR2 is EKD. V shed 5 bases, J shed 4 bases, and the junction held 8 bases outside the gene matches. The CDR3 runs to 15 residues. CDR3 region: CACAQLGDRYDKLIF. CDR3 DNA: TGTGCCTGTGCCCAACTGGGGGATAGGTACGATAAACTCATCTTT.

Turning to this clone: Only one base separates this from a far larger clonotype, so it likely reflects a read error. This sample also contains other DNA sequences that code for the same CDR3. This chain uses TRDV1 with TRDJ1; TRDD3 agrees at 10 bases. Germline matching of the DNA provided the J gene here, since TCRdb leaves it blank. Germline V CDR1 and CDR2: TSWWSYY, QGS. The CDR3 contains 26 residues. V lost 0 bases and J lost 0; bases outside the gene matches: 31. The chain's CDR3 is CALGELGFLQSLTGGSSSLYTDKLIF. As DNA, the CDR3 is TGTGCTCTTGGGGAACTGGGCTTCCTACAGTCCTTAACTGGGGGATCTTCTTCTTTGTACACCGATAAACTCATCTTT.

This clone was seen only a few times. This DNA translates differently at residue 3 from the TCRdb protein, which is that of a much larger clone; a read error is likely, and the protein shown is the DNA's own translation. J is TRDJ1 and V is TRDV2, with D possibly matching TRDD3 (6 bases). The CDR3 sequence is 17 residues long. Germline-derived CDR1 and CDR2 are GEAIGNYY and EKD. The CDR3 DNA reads TGTGCCTATGACTCCCTTGGGGATCCTGTAGACACCGATAAACTCATCTTT. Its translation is CAYDSLGDPVDTDKLIF.

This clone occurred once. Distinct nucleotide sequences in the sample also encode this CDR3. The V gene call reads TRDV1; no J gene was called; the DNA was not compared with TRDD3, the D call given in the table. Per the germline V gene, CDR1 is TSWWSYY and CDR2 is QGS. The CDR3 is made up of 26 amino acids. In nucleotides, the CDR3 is TGTGCTCTTGGGGAAGAGAGGAGGCCACTGGTACTGGGGGATACGGGGCACAACTTGAACACCGATAAACTTATCTTT. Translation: CALGEERRPLVLGDTGHNLNTDKLIF.

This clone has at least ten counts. CDR3: CACDTLTGGYANTDKLIF. CDR3 nucleotide sequence: TGTGCCTGTGACACCCTTACTGGGGGATACGCGAACACCGATAAACTCATCTTT. V and J are TRDV2 and TRDJ1; 13 nucleotides agree with TRDD3. CDR1 is GEAIGNYY, CDR2 EKD, per germline. The trim removed 0 bases at V and 0 bases at J, leaving 6 bases unmatched. The CDR3 loop spans 18 amino acids.

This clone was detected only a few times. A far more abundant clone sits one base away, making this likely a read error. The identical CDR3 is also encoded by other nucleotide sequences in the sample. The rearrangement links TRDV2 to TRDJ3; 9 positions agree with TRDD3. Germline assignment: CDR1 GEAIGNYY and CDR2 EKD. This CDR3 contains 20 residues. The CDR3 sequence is CACDPIVLGESSWDTRQMFF. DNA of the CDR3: TGTGCCTGTGATCCCATTGTACTGGGGGAAAGCTCCTGGGACACCCGACAGATGTTTTTT.

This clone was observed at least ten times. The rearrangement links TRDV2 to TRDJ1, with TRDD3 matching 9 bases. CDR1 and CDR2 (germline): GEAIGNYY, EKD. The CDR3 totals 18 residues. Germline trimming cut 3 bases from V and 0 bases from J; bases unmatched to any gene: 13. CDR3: CACDPAPTGGDYTDKLIF. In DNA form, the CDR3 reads TGTGCCTGTGACCCCGCGCCTACTGGGGGAGATTACACCGATAAACTCATCTTT.

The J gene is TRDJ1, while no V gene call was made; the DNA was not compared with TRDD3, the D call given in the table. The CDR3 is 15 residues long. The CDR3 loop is CALGELWGPRDKLIF. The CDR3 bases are TGTGCTCTTGGGGAACTATGGGGTCCCCGCGATAAACTCATCTTT.

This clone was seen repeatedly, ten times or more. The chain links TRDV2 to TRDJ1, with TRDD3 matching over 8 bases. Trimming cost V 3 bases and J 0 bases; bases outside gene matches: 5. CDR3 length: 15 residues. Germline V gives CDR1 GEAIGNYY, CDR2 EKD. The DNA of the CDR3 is TGTGCCTGTGACGCTTGGGGGATCAACACCGATAAACTCATCTTT. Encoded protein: CACDAWGINTDKLIF.

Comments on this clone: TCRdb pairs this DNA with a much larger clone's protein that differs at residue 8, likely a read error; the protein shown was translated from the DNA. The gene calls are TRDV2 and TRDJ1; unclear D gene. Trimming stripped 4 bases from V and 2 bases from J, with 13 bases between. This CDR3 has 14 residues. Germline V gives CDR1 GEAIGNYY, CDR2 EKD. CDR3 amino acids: CACDSVEKTDKLIF. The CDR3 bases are TGTGCCTGTGATTCGGTAGAGAAAACCGATAAACTCATCTTT.

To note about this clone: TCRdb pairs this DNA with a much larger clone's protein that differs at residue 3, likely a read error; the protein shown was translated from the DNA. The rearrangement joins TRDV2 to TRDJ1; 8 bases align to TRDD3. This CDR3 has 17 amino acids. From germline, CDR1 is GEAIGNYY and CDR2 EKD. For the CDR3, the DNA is TGTGCCTATGACTCACTTCCCTACGGGGATACCACCGATAAACTCATCTTT. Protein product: CAYDSLPYGDTTDKLIF.

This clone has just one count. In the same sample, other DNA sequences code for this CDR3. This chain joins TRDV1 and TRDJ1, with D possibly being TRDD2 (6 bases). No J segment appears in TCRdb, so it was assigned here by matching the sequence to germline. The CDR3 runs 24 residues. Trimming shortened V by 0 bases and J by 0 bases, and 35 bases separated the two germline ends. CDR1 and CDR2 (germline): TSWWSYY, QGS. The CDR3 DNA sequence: TGTGCTCTTGGGGAACTAGAGGTTCCTATACGGTTCTCGGGGACTGTAATACACACCGATAAACTCATCTTT. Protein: CALGELEVPIRFSGTVIHTDKLIF.

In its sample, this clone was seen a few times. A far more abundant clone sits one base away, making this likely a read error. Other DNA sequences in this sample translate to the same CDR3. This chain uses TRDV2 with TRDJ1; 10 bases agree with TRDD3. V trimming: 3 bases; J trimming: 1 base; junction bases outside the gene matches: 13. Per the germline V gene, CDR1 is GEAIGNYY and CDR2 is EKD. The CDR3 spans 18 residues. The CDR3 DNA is TGTGCCTGTGACGCTATTAGTACTGGGGGATTTCTCACCGATAAACTCATCTTT. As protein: CACDAISTGGFLTDKLIF.

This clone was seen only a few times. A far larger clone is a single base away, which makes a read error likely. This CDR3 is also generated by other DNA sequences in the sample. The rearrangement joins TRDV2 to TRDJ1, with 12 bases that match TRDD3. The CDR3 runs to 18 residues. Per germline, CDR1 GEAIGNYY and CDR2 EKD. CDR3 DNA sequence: TGTGCCTGTGACACCGTAAAACTGGGGGATACTGGGACCGACAAACTCATCTTT. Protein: CACDTVKLGDTGTDKLIF.

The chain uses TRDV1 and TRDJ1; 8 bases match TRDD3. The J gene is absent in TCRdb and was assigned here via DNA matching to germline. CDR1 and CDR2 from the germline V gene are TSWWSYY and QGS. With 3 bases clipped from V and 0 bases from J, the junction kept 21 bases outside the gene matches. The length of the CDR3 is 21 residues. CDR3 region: CALGDPSHVLTGGRDTDKLIF. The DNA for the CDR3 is TGTGCTCTTGGGGATCCTTCCCATGTTCTGACTGGGGGCCGTGACACCGATAAACTCATCTTT.

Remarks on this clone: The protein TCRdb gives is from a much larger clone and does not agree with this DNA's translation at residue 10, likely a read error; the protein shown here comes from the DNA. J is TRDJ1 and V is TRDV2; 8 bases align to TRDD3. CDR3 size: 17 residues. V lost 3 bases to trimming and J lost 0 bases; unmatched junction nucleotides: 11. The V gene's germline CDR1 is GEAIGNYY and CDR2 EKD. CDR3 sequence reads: CACDAVGDGLYTDKLIF. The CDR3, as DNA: TGTGCCTGTGACGCGGTGGGGGATGGCCTGTACACCGATAAACTCATCTTT.

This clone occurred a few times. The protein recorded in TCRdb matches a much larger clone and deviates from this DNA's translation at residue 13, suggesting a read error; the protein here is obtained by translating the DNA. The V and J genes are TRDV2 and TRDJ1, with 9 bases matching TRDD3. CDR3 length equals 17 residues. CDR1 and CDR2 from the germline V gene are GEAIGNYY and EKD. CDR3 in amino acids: CACDTVRGYGNTNKLIF. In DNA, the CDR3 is TGTGCCTGTGACACCGTGCGGGGATACGGTAACACCAATAAACTCATCTTT.

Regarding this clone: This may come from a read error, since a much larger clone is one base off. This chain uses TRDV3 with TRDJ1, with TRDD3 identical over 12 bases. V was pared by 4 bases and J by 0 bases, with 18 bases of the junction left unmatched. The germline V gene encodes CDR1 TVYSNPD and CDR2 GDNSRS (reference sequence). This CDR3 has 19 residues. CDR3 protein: CASFRRENWGIPYTDKLIF. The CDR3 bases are TGTGCCTCCTTCAGAAGGGAAAACTGGGGGATACCTTACACCGATAAACTCATCTTT. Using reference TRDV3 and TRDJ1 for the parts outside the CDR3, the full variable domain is CDKVTQSSPDQTVASGSEVVLLCTYDTVYSNPDLFWYRIRPDYSFQFVFYGDNSRSEGADFTQGRFSVKHILTQKAFHLVISPVRTEDSATYYCASFRRENWGIPYTDKLIFGKGTRVTVEP.

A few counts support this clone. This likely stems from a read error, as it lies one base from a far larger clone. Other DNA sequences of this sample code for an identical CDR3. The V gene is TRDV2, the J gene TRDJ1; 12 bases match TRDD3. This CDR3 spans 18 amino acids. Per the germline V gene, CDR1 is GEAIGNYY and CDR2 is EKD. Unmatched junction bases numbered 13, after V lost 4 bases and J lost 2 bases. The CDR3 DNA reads TGTGCCTGTGATACCGTAAAACTGGGGGATACTGGGACCGATAAACTCATCTTT. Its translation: CACDTVKLGDTGTDKLIF.